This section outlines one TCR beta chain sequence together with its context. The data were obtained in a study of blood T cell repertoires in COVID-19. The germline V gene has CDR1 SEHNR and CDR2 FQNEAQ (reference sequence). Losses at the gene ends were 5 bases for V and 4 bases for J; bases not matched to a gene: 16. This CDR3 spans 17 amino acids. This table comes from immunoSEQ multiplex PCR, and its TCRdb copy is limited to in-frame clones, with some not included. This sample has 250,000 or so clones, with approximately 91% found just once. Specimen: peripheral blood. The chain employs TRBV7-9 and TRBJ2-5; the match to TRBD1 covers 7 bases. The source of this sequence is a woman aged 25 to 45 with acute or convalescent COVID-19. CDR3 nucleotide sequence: TGTGCCAGCAGCCGTACCGACAGGGCCGAATTGAGAGAGACCCAGTACTTC. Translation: CASSRTDRAELRETQYF.